This T cell receptor (beta chain) came from a study of blood T cell repertoires in COVID-19. In the study overall: Material from acute and convalescent COVID-19 was sourced from the United States, Italy and Spain.

This CDR3 has 13 residues. Germline-derived CDR1 and CDR2 are SGHDN and FVKESK. The V and J ends lost 4 bases and 4 bases respectively, with 10 bases between them. Method: immunoSEQ multiplex PCR; TCRdb's copy keeps in-frame clones and lacks some. The data contain 300,000 or so clones, 87% of them seen just once; the ten biggest clones take up under 6.5%. The sequence was obtained from a woman between 25 and 40 years old who had recovered from COVID-19. Material: PBMCs or T cells enriched from blood (not recorded which). The J gene is TRBJ1-2, the V gene TRBV14; D remains unclear. Written as DNA, the CDR3 is TGTGCCAGCAGCCGGGCCCTAACCTATGGCTACACCTTC. Translating it yields CASSRALTYGYTF.